This TCR beta chain was obtained from a study of Ad26.COV2.S vaccination and SARS-CoV-2 variants. As for the study in general: Intramuscularly, Ad26.COV2.S was given either once or twice, 56 days apart.

Treatment of the sample: around 19 received Ad26.COV2.S at low or high dose, single or two shots; about 5 received placebo; per-sample allocation not given. Sampling happened 63 days after the first vaccine or placebo injection. Donor was an adult aged 18-55 years in Boston. Trimming shortened V by 4 bases and J by 0 bases, and 15 bases separated the two germline ends. The CDR3 is 17 amino acids. From germline, CDR1 is LNHDA and CDR2 SQIVND (reference sequence). The data were produced by immunoSEQ multiplex PCR, yet TCRdb's version contains in-frame clones alone and is incomplete. The repertoire holds hundreds of thousands of clones, with more than 80% as singletons.

Sequenced here: peripheral blood, sampled in a trial of Ad26.COV2.S vaccine versus placebo. The rearrangement joins TRBV19 to TRBJ2-2, with D unresolved. The clonotype was recovered from a person aged 18 to 59 who received the Ad26.COV2.S COVID-19 vaccine or a placebo. CDR3: CASSKFVGFSNTGELFF. Written as DNA, the CDR3 is TGTGCCAGTAGTAAATTTGTGGGTTTCTCGAACACCGGGGAGCTGTTTTTT.